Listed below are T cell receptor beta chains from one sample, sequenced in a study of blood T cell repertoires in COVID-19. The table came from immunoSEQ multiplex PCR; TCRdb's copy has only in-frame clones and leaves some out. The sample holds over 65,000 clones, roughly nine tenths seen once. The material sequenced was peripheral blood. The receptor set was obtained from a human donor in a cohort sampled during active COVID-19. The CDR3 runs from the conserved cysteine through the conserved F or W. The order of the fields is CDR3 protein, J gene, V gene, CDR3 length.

CDR3 protein: CASSRTSEAYEQYF
J gene: TRBJ2-7
V gene: TRBV6-2/TRBV6-3
CDR3 length: 14

CDR3 protein: CATSPWDSRQPQHF
J gene: TRBJ1-5
V gene: TRBV15
CDR3 length: 14

CDR3 protein: CASSSGLAGYNEQFF
J gene: TRBJ2-1
V gene: TRBV5-1
CDR3 length: 15

CDR3 protein: CASSPRQGLNYGYTF
J gene: TRBJ1-2
V gene: TRBV9
CDR3 length: 15

CDR3 protein: CASSLWTGSPPRPGNTIYF
J gene: TRBJ1-3
V gene: TRBV28
CDR3 length: 19

CDR3 protein: CASSLVGIPTGGSGDEQFF
J gene: TRBJ2-1
V gene: TRBV7-2
CDR3 length: 19

CDR3 protein: CASSKWETSYEQYF
J gene: TRBJ2-7
V gene: TRBV28
CDR3 length: 14

CDR3 protein: CASSPDRGSYNEQFF
J gene: TRBJ2-1
V gene: TRBV7-2
CDR3 length: 15

CDR3 protein: CASSLGIAGGLTTDTQYF
J gene: TRBJ2-3
V gene: TRBV5-1
CDR3 length: 18

CDR3 protein: CASTRDRGDQPQHF
J gene: TRBJ1-5
V gene: TRBV6-5
CDR3 length: 14

CDR3 protein: CSVVSGEDGYTF
J gene: TRBJ1-2
V gene: TRBV29-1
CDR3 length: 12

CDR3 protein: CASSHSMEGQSYNEQFF
J gene: TRBJ2-1
V gene: TRBV18
CDR3 length: 17

CDR3 protein: CASSPRAGDEQYF
J gene: TRBJ2-7
V gene: TRBV18
CDR3 length: 13

CDR3 protein: CASSPRTSGRSSYNEQFF
J gene: TRBJ2-1
V gene: TRBV9
CDR3 length: 18

CDR3 protein: CASSSTGTSGRIDEQFF
J gene: TRBJ2-1
V gene: TRBV28
CDR3 length: 17

CDR3 protein: CASSLGGGFGYTF
J gene: TRBJ1-2
V gene: TRBV7-6
CDR3 length: 13

CDR3 protein: CASSKTSSGRSDTQYF
J gene: TRBJ2-3
V gene: TRBV19
CDR3 length: 16

CDR3 protein: CASSQRVAGSGELFF
J gene: TRBJ2-2
V gene: TRBV3-1/TRBV3-2
CDR3 length: 15

CDR3 protein: CAISVQAPSTDTQYF
J gene: TRBJ2-3
V gene: TRBV10-3
CDR3 length: 15

CDR3 protein: CASSQPLGTGYYEQYF
J gene: TRBJ2-7
V gene: TRBV14
CDR3 length: 16

CDR3 protein: CASSLALFAQGNTGELFF
J gene: TRBJ2-2
V gene: TRBV5-1
CDR3 length: 18

CDR3 protein: CASSFSGVYEQYF
J gene: TRBJ2-7
V gene: TRBV11-1
CDR3 length: 13

CDR3 protein: CASSRAVTQYF
J gene: TRBJ2-3
V gene: TRBV3-1/TRBV3-2
CDR3 length: 11

CDR3 protein: CASSVAAGSGYTF
J gene: TRBJ1-2
V gene: TRBV7-3
CDR3 length: 13

CDR3 protein: CASSVVPGGWDEQFF
J gene: TRBJ2-1
V gene: TRBV9
CDR3 length: 15

CDR3 protein: CASSLGFAGVETQYF
J gene: TRBJ2-5
V gene: TRBV7-9
CDR3 length: 15

CDR3 protein: CASSIAGTSGGTSTDTQYF
J gene: TRBJ2-3
V gene: TRBV19
CDR3 length: 19

CDR3 protein: CASSSGLAGGPGTDTQYF
J gene: TRBJ2-3
V gene: TRBV5-4
CDR3 length: 18

CDR3 protein: CAISVRDREDEQYF
J gene: TRBJ2-7
V gene: TRBV10-3
CDR3 length: 14

CDR3 protein: CASSTPAGTSGGPYEQYF
J gene: TRBJ2-7
V gene: TRBV19
CDR3 length: 18

CDR3 protein: CASSPMAGVENIQYF
J gene: TRBJ2-4
V gene: TRBV18
CDR3 length: 15

CDR3 protein: CASSVEGRENEQFF
J gene: TRBJ2-1
V gene: TRBV10-1
CDR3 length: 14

CDR3 protein: CATSIPPGLAEGISYNEQFF
J gene: TRBJ2-1
V gene: TRBV15
CDR3 length: 20

CDR3 protein: CASSLGLTSGKAGELFF
J gene: TRBJ2-2
V gene: TRBV13
CDR3 length: 17

CDR3 protein: CASSIGHRGAYNEQFF
J gene: TRBJ2-1
V gene: TRBV19
CDR3 length: 16

CDR3 protein: CASRDRGVTGELFF
J gene: TRBJ2-2
V gene: TRBV5-1
CDR3 length: 14

CDR3 protein: CASSVRTGGEGEKLFF
J gene: TRBJ1-4
V gene: TRBV9
CDR3 length: 16

CDR3 protein: CASSPLTGYGYEQYF
J gene: TRBJ2-7
V gene: TRBV18
CDR3 length: 15

CDR3 protein: CASSLAGGNSPLHF
J gene: TRBJ1-6
V gene: TRBV5-1
CDR3 length: 14

CDR3 protein: CASSEAGVQPQHF
J gene: TRBJ1-5
V gene: TRBV6-1
CDR3 length: 13

CDR3 protein: CASSYSIPTRPGDIQYF
J gene: TRBJ2-4
V gene: TRBV6-2/TRBV6-3
CDR3 length: 17

CDR3 protein: CASSSQGTGGEQYF
J gene: TRBJ2-7
V gene: TRBV5-1
CDR3 length: 14